A single sample is the source of the 16 T cell receptor beta chains below, sequenced in a study of blood T cell repertoires in COVID-19. Clones were sequenced by immunoSEQ multiplex PCR, and TCRdb holds only the in-frame ones, with some missing. The sample comprises 150,000 or so clones, roughly 89% of which are singletons, and 5% to 6% rests with the top ten. What was sequenced was peripheral blood. These receptor sequences come from a human donor in a cohort sampled during active COVID-19.

The V gene is TRBV29-1, the J gene TRBJ2-7; 7 bases are shared with TRBD1. The CDR3 is 14 amino acids. Per the germline V gene, CDR1 is SQVTM and CDR2 is ANQGSEA. With 1 base clipped from V and 5 bases from J, the junction kept 8 bases outside the gene matches. The CDR3: CSVEGTGTIHEQYF. CDR3 sequence (DNA): TGCAGCGTTGAAGGGACAGGCACCATCCACGAGCAGTACTTC.

V gene TRBV14 combines with J gene TRBJ1-6, with TRBD1 identical over 7 bases. The J segment lost 10 bases and the V segment lost 4 bases, leaving 10 bases of the junction unmatched. The CDR3 consists of 15 residues. Germline values: CDR1 SGHDN, CDR2 FVKESK. The CDR3 is CASSPRGTGASPLHF. The CDR3 DNA sequence: TGTGCCAGCAGCCCGCGGGGAACAGGGGCCTCACCCCTCCACTTT. The full variable domain, with the rest looked up from reference TRBV14 and TRBJ1-6, is EAGVTQFPSHSVIEKGQTVTLRCDPISGHDNLYWYRRVMGKEIKFLLHFVKESKQDESGMPNNRFLAERTGGTYSTLKVQPAELEDSGVYFCASSPRGTGASPLHFGNGTRLTVT.

The chain uses TRBV5-4 and TRBJ2-7; no reliable D call. The CDR3 consists of 14 residues. Germline values: CDR1 SGHNT, CDR2 YYREEE (reference sequence). V lost 0 bases and J lost 2, with 9 bases in between. The CDR3 coding sequence is TGTGCCAGCAGCTTGGGACTCAAAGCCTACGAGCAGTACTTC. Translated, it gives CASSLGLKAYEQYF.

This rearrangement joins TRBV7-2 to TRBJ2-7; D not resolved. This CDR3 has 15 amino acids. Trimming pared 1 base from V and 0 bases from J, leaving 10 bases between. From germline, CDR1 is SGHTA and CDR2 FQGNSA. CDR3 protein: CASSLVSSVSYEQYF. The DNA of the CDR3 is TGTGCCAGCAGCTTAGTATCTTCGGTCTCCTACGAGCAGTACTTC.

The chain employs TRBV19 and TRBJ2-3, with a weak D call TRBD2 (5 bases). Trimming took 3 bases from V and 5 from J, leaving 9 bases between them. The CDR3 has 13 residues. Germline V lookup: CDR1 LNHDA, CDR2 SQIVND (reference sequence). Here the CDR3 DNA reads TGTGCCAGTAGTATCTCTGAGGGAGATACGCAGTATTTT. It yields the protein CASSISEGDTQYF.

This chain links TRBV9 with TRBJ2-7; 7 bases map to TRBD1. The length of the CDR3 is 15 residues. The J segment lost 0 bases and the V segment lost 0 bases, leaving 3 bases of the junction unmatched. The germline V gene has CDR1 SGDLS and CDR2 YYNGEE. CDR3 DNA: TGTGCCAGCAGCGTAGATTGGGACAGCTCCTACGAGCAGTACTTC. It yields the protein CASSVDWDSSYEQYF.

This rearrangement joins TRBV7-2 to TRBJ1-2; 9 positions agree with TRBD1. This CDR3 contains 17 residues. Germline loops: CDR1 SGHTA, CDR2 FQGNSA. With V trimmed by 2 bases and J by 3 bases, 10 bases remained unmatched. CDR3 loop: CASSLTVYRGRDYGYTF. DNA of the CDR3: TGTGCCAGCAGCTTAACGGTATACAGGGGGCGCGACTATGGCTACACCTTC.

This clone was detected only once. CDR3 DNA sequence: TGTGCCAGCAGCTTGGAGGACAGGGTCGGCAATGAGCAGTTCTTC. Protein product: CASSLEDRVGNEQFF. The chain carries TRBV5-8 and TRBJ2-1; 8 positions match TRBD1. The CDR3 spans 15 residues. V was pared by 0 bases and J by 6 bases, with 5 bases of the junction left unmatched. In germline, CDR1 is SGHTS, CDR2 YDEGEE.

This clone was detected only once. This chain connects TRBV6-6 to TRBJ2-7; D is perhaps TRBD2 (5 bases). The ends were cut back, 0 bases at V and 1 base at J, with 10 bases in the middle. Germline loops: CDR1 MNHNY, CDR2 SVGAGI (reference sequence). The CDR3 extends over 15 amino acids. In DNA form, the CDR3 reads TGTGCCAGCAGTTACTCCCCGGGGATTTCCTACGAGCAGTACTTC. This encodes CASSYSPGISYEQYF.

The chain joins TRBV2 to TRBJ2-1, with 7 positions matching TRBD1. Germline assignment: CDR1 SNHLY and CDR2 FYNNEI. With V trimmed by 6 bases and J by 0 bases, 5 bases remained unmatched. This CDR3 is built from 15 residues. This CDR3 reads CASRGGGSSYNEQFF. In nucleotides, the CDR3 is TGTGCCAGCAGAGGGGGCGGAAGCTCCTACAATGAGCAGTTCTTC. Full variable domain (remainder filled in from reference TRBV2 and TRBJ2-1): EPEVTQTPSHQVTQMGQEVILRCVPISNHLYFYWYRQILGQKVEFLVSFYNNEISEKSEIFDDQFSVERPDGSNFTLKIRSTKLEDSAMYFCASRGGGSSYNEQFFGPGTRLTVL.

This chain connects TRBV10-3 to TRBJ2-5, with 12 nucleotides matching TRBD1. Trimming cost V 10 bases and J 1 base; bases outside gene matches: 10. The germline V gene has CDR1 ENHRY and CDR2 SYGVKD. CDR3 length: 16 amino acids. The DNA for the CDR3 is TGTGCCACCCAGGGAGGGACAGGGGGCCTCCAAGAGACCCAGTACTTC. This codes for CATQGGTGGLQETQYF.

This chain uses TRBV7-2 with TRBJ1-4, with D hard to call. With 0 bases removed from V and 7 bases from J, the gap between germline ends came to 6 bases. CDR3 length: 13 residues. In germline, CDR1 is SGHTA, CDR2 FQGNSA. The DNA of the CDR3 is TGTGCCAGCAGCTTAGCGGGAGGTGAAAAACTGTTTTTT. This gives the protein CASSLAGGEKLFF.

The J gene is TRBJ1-2, the V gene TRBV6-5, with 7 bases matching TRBD1. The CDR3 covers 13 residues. J gave up 3 bases and V 10 bases, and 8 bases lay outside the gene matches. Germline V gives CDR1 MNHEY, CDR2 SVGAGI. CDR3 DNA sequence: TGTGCCACCTCGGTGGGGACAGACTATGGCTACACCTTC. Translated: CATSVGTDYGYTF.

This clone was seen just once. The chain carries TRBV5-6 and TRBJ1-3; D is perhaps TRBD1 (5 bases). CDR1 and CDR2 from the germline V gene are SGHDT and YYEEEE. With 2 bases removed from V and 2 bases from J, the gap between germline ends came to 8 bases. The CDR3 is 14 amino acids. The CDR3 protein is CASSFREAGNTIYF. The CDR3 region has the DNA TGTGCCAGCAGCTTCAGGGAAGCTGGAAACACCATATATTTT.

This chain uses TRBV28 with TRBJ1-6, with TRBD1 matching over 7 bases. V lost 5 bases, J lost 9 bases, and 10 bases stayed unmatched. Germline V gene sequence: CDR1 MDHEN, CDR2 SYDVKM. The CDR3 spans 15 residues. The CDR3 here is CASSLSNPGGSPLHF. In DNA form, the CDR3 reads TGTGCCAGCAGTCTTTCGAATCCAGGGGGTTCACCCCTCCACTTT.

CDR3 protein: CASKLGTPDSGTEAFF. For the CDR3, the DNA is TGTGCCAGTAAACTGGGGACACCTGACTCGGGCACTGAAGCTTTCTTT. The chain carries TRBV19 and TRBJ1-1, with TRBD1 as a possible D gene (6 bases). V shed 7 bases and J shed 4 bases, with 22 bases lying between them. The CDR3 contains 16 residues. CDR1 LNHDA and CDR2 SQIVND come from the germline V gene (reference sequence).